This T cell receptor (beta chain) was recovered during a study of blood T cell repertoires in COVID-19. This clone appeared once. Recruitment covered over 20 US areas and drew participants whose ages spanned roughly 18 to 90 years. TCRdb's table, derived via immunoSEQ multiplex PCR, lists solely in-frame clones and lacks some. This repertoire shows about 260,000 clones, over 75% found once; its top ten account for 2% to 2.5%. With 0 bases clipped from V and 3 bases from J, the junction kept 3 bases outside the gene matches. The CDR3 contains 14 residues. The germline V gene encodes CDR1 SGDLS and CDR2 YYNGEE.

The V call is TRBV9, the J call TRBJ2-7, with TRBD2 matching over 7 bases. This clonotype originated in a woman under 30 who had recovered from COVID-19. What was sequenced was PBMCs or T cells enriched from blood (not recorded which). The CDR3 DNA sequence: TGTGCCAGCAGCGTAGCTCCGGGGGGCTACGAGCAGTACTTC. Translating it yields CASSVAPGGYEQYF.